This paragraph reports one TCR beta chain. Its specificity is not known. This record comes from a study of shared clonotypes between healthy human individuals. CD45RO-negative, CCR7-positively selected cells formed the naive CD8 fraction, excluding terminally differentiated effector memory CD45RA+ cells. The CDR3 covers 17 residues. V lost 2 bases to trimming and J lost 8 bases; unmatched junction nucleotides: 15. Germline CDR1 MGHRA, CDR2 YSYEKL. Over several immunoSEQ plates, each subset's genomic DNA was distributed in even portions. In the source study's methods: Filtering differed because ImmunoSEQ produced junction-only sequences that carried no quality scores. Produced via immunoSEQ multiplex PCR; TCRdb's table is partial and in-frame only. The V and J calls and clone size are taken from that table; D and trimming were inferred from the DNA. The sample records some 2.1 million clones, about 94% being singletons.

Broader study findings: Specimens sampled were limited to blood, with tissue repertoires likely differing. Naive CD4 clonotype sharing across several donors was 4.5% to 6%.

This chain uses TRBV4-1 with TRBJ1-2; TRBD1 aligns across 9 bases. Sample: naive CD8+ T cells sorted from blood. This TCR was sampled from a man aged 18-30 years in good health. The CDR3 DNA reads TGCGCCAGCAGCCAACAACCGGGACAGGGAAGAGGAGTGGGCTACACCTTC. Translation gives CASSQQPGQGRGVGYTF.